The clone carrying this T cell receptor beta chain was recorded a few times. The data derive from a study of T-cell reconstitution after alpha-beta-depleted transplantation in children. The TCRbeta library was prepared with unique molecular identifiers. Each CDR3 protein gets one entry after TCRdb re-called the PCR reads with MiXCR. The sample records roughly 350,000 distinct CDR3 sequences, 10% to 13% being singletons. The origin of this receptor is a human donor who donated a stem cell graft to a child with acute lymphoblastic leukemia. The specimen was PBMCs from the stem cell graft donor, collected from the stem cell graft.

The CDR3 sequence is CASSQGALGQPQHF. The CDR3, as DNA: TGTGCCAGCAGCCAAGGGGCGTTGGGCCAGCCCCAGCATTTT. The chain is built from TRBV4-2 and TRBJ1-5; D is uncertain. CDR1 is LGHNA and CDR2 is YNFKEQ in the germline V gene. The CDR3 totals 14 residues. The V and J ends lost 1 base and 7 bases respectively, with 11 bases between them.